Here is one T cell receptor (beta chain) with its context. Antigen unknown. Primers for the PCR totalled 60 Vbeta and 13 Jbeta. Measured with immunoSEQ multiplex PCR; TCRdb has only the in-frame clones, and not every one. This sample yields about 160,000 clones, of which 65% to 80% are seen a single time; about 1.9% belongs to the top ten. This sample stems from a study of cytomegalovirus exposure and HLA in healthy donors. At the level of the study: The study placed less than 90% of its approximately 360 genotyped donors in the Caucasian-associated ancestry cluster. Findings and caveats of the study: A highly shared variant cluster was judged a likely technical artifact.

J gave up 3 bases and V 7 bases, and 8 bases lay outside the gene matches. CDR3 length: 14 amino acids. Germline CDR1 reads SGHRS; CDR2 reads YFSETQ. The V gene is TRBV5-1, the J gene TRBJ2-7; 9 nucleotides match TRBD2. The receptor was derived from a female donor in good health and CMV-seronegative. Sequencing was carried out using PBMCs. As DNA, the CDR3 is TGCGCCAGCCGCCCTACTAGCGGGTACTACGAGCAGTACTTC. Translated: CASRPTSGYYEQYF.